This T cell receptor beta chain stems from a study of blood T cells in healthy people across ages. Whole-study findings and limits: Greater diversity and more naive CD4+ cells were seen in long-lived donors than in aged donors. It was not known whether donors were CMV positive (a possible confounder of expanded clonotype changes).

There were healthy Caucasian individuals from Russia, aged 6 to 90, serving as donors. For this clonotype: Its antigen is currently unknown.

Next came a second PCR, run for roughly 6 to 11 cycles, which used a sample-barcoded 5' primer along with a J-beta primer mix. TCRdb re-called the 5' RACE reads through MiXCR, storing one row per CDR3 protein. The sample holds about 1.4 million distinct CDR3 sequences, around 59% seen once. CDR1 and CDR2 from the germline V gene are DFQATT and SNEGSKA (reference sequence). The CDR3 covers 12 residues. Trimming pared 2 bases from V and 10 bases from J, leaving 12 bases between. Sample: blood. The chain has TRBV20-1 and TRBJ2-1; tentative D call: TRBD2 (6 bases). This TCR derives from a young man in good health. CDR3 amino acids: CSARLALIEQFF. CDR3 DNA sequence: TGCAGTGCTAGACTAGCGTTGATCGAGCAGTTCTTC.